These 21 T cell receptor beta chains share one sample of origin, sequenced in a study of human T cells and chemical hapten exposure. Each CDR3 protein gets one entry after TCRdb re-called the RACE reads with MiXCR. This table has 130,000 or so distinct CDR3 sequences, around 11% appearing once. Time point reported: patch test 3, about 24 weeks after DPC sensitization. Treatment noted: therapeutic diphenylcyclopropenone sensitization with weekly scalp DPC. The sample consisted of whole blood, taken in connection with sensitization to the hapten diphenylcyclopropenone (DPC). Source of these receptors: a woman aged 45-60 years with alopecia areata. Some clones in this sample may be carry-over from other donors' samples.

This clonotype was seen more than once but under ten times. The chain carries TRBV2 and TRBJ2-3; 10 bases match TRBD2. After removal of 7 bases from V and 6 bases from J, the junction contained 4 bases not matched to a gene. This CDR3 is built from 13 residues. Looked up from germline, CDR1 is SNHLY and CDR2 is FYNNEI. The CDR3 sequence is CASTSGGSDTQYF. DNA for the CDR3: TGTGCCAGCACTAGCGGGGGAAGTGATACGCAGTATTTT.

This clonotype has ten or more counts. V usage is TRBV2 and J usage is TRBJ1-1; no clear D gene. CDR1 and CDR2 (germline): SNHLY, FYNNEI. Between the trimmed V and J ends, which lost 5 bases and 0 bases, there was a span of 10 bases. This CDR3 comprises 14 residues. The CDR3 loop reads CASSSKRLNTEAFF. The CDR3 coding sequence is TGTGCCAGCAGTTCAAAACGGCTGAACACTGAAGCTTTCTTT.

There are many counts of this clonotype. The V and J genes are TRBV10-3 and TRBJ2-5; TRBD2 might be the D (6 bases). The CDR3 spans 15 residues. V was shortened by 0 bases and J by 7 bases, with 15 bases between the two germline ends. Germline-derived CDR1 and CDR2 are ENHRY and SYGVKD. CDR3 nucleotides: TGTGCCATCAGTGAGTCCCGACTAGGAGGGGCGACCCAGTACTTC. This sequence encodes CAISESRLGGATQYF.

The CDR3 bases are TGTGCCAGCAGTCTCTTCTACAATGAGCAGTTCTTC. Translating gives CASSLFYNEQFF. This chain uses TRBV28 with TRBJ2-1; D is undetermined. Germline V CDR1 and CDR2: MDHEN, SYDVKM. The CDR3 length is 12 residues. The germline V and J ends were trimmed by 5 bases and 3 bases, with 5 bases remaining between them.

The chain has TRBV11-2 and TRBJ2-6; D unresolved. The CDR3 has 16 amino acids. V lost 1 base to trimming and J lost 6 bases, with 13 bases between them. Germline V CDR1 and CDR2: SGHAT, FQNNGV. CDR3 nucleotide sequence: TGTGCCAGCAGCTTAGGAATGGTGGGGTTGGCCAACGTCCTGACTTTC. It specifies CASSLGMVGLANVLTF.

The chain combines TRBV6-2 or TRBV6-3 with TRBJ1-5, with D tentatively TRBD1 (6 bases). Per germline, CDR1 MNHEY and CDR2 SVGEGT. V was cut by 4 bases and J by 1 base, with 11 bases left in between. CDR3 length: 15 amino acids. This CDR3 reads CASSSYRASNQPQHF. As DNA, the CDR3 is TGTGCCAGCAGTTCTTACAGGGCCAGCAATCAGCCCCAGCATTTT.

This clonotype was recorded a few times. The chain carries TRBV5-1 and TRBJ2-7; 8 bases are a match to TRBD1. Trimming took 7 bases from V and 5 from J; bases not matched to a gene: 14. This CDR3 has 15 residues. The germline gives CDR1 SGHRS, CDR2 YFSETQ. This CDR3 is CASRRLGQGSHEQYF. In DNA, the CDR3 is TGCGCCAGCCGCCGGCTCGGACAGGGTAGCCACGAGCAGTACTTC.

V and J are TRBV13 and TRBJ1-2; D is ambiguous. V gave up 7 bases and J gave up 4 bases, with 16 bases separating them. The germline CDR1 and CDR2 sequences are PRHDT and FYEKMQ (reference sequence). This CDR3 has 14 residues. The CDR3 loop reads CASMESRMIYGYTF. CDR3 nucleotides: TGTGCCAGCATGGAATCGCGGATGATCTATGGCTACACCTTC.

This chain connects TRBV12-3 or TRBV12-4 to TRBJ1-1; the D gene is possibly TRBD1 (5 bases). CDR3 length: 11 amino acids. Trimming removed 5 bases from V and 8 bases from J, with 9 bases in between. The CDR3 spells CASSLQVEAFF. The CDR3 nucleotides are TGTGCCAGCAGTCTACAGGTGGAAGCTTTCTTT.

The chain couples TRBV20-1 to TRBJ1-1, with D tentatively TRBD1 (6 bases). Germline values: CDR1 DFQATT, CDR2 SNEGSKA (reference sequence). The CDR3 spans 15 residues. V gave up 0 bases and J gave up 11 bases, with 22 bases separating them. The CDR3 loop reads CSAREGGVYGRGAFF. DNA of the CDR3: TGCAGTGCTAGAGAAGGGGGGGTGTACGGACGGGGGGCTTTCTTT.

J is TRBJ1-5 and V is TRBV6-5; D possibly corresponds to TRBD1 (5 bases). Trimming cost V 5 bases and J 2 bases, with 10 bases left between them. The V gene's germline CDR1 is MNHEY and CDR2 SVGAGI. The CDR3 covers 14 residues. The CDR3, as DNA: TGTGCCAGCAGTCCAGGGAATGGCAATCAGCCCCAGCATTTT. Translated, it gives CASSPGNGNQPQHF.

This clonotype turned up a few times. The J gene is TRBJ2-1, the V gene TRBV24-1; possible D gene TRBD1, 6 bases. The V gene's germline CDR1 is KGHDR and CDR2 SFDVKD. V was cut by 3 bases and J by 9 bases, with 8 bases left in between. The CDR3 sequence is 12 residues long. CDR3 sequence (DNA): TGTGCCACCAGTGATAACAGGGCTGAGCAGTTCTTC. Protein sequence: CATSDNRAEQFF.

This clonotype was observed a handful of times. The chain employs TRBV7-9 and TRBJ2-7; 7 nucleotides agree with TRBD1. The length of the CDR3 is 17 residues. Looked up from germline, CDR1 is SEHNR and CDR2 is FQNEAQ (reference sequence). V trimming: 5 bases; J trimming: 0 bases; junction bases outside the gene matches: 13. CDR3 coding DNA: TGTGCCAGCAGCCTTCGCCCTTTGGACAGGAGCTCCTACGAGCAGTACTTC. Protein product: CASSLRPLDRSSYEQYF.

This clonotype was detected only a few times. The chain carries TRBV29-1 and TRBJ2-1; D gene ambiguous. The CDR3 consists of 9 residues. V shed 0 bases and J shed 9 bases, with 0 bases lying between them. CDR1 SQVTM and CDR2 ANQGSEA come from the germline V gene. DNA for the CDR3: TGCAGCGTTGAAGATGAGCAGTTCTTC. Its protein product is CSVEDEQFF.

This clonotype was recorded at least ten times. The chain is built from TRBV29-1 and TRBJ2-7; D is possibly TRBD1 (5 bases). This CDR3 is built from 13 residues. Germline CDR1 reads SQVTM; CDR2 reads ANQGSEA. Deletions cut 2 bases from V and 4 bases from J, with 12 bases between. CDR3 nucleotide sequence: TGCAGCGTTGAACAGGGTTGTGAGTACGAGCAGTACTTC. Translating it yields CSVEQGCEYEQYF.

V usage is TRBV28 and J usage is TRBJ2-7; 9 bases are shared with TRBD1. Germline V gene lookup returns CDR1 MDHEN and CDR2 SYDVKM. The junction had 13 bases not matched to a gene; V was cut back by 7 bases and J by 6 bases. The CDR3 consists of 15 residues. CDR3 residues: CASNSIGTGYSEQYF. CDR3 sequence (DNA): TGTGCCAGCAACTCGATCGGGACAGGGTATAGCGAGCAGTACTTC.

The CDR3 coding sequence is TGCGCCAGCAGCTTGGCCCCGCAGGGGGCAGGAGAGACCCAGTACTTC. Its protein product is CASSLAPQGAGETQYF. The chain couples TRBV5-1 to TRBJ2-5; 8 bases are shared with TRBD1. CDR3 length: 16 residues. Trimming cost V 0 bases and J 4 bases; bases outside gene matches: 8. Germline lookup yields CDR1 SGHRS and CDR2 YFSETQ.

This rearrangement joins TRBV9 to TRBJ2-7; D possibly matches TRBD1 or TRBD2 (5 bases each). Germline V gives CDR1 SGDLS, CDR2 YYNGEE. This CDR3 has 14 residues. The V and J ends lost 4 bases and 3 bases respectively, with 14 bases between them. The CDR3 region has the DNA TGTGCCAGCAGCATCCGGGACGGATACTACGAGCAGTACTTC. Its translation: CASSIRDGYYEQYF.

This clonotype occurred a few times. The rearrangement joins TRBV7-2 to TRBJ1-1; D is undetermined. V gave up 4 bases and J gave up 4 bases, with 16 bases separating them. This CDR3 region has 15 residues. Germline values: CDR1 SGHTA, CDR2 FQGNSA. CDR3 nucleotide sequence: TGTGCCAGCAGCTCCCCCGGACGCGCGGGCACTGAAGCTTTCTTT. Protein: CASSSPGRAGTEAFF.

This clonotype was seen many times. At one boundary the junction diverges from the germline segment, which might be a read error. The chain joins TRBV3-1 to TRBJ2-1; 7 bases line up with TRBD2. The length of the CDR3 is 14 residues. Germline CDR1 is LGHDT and CDR2 is YNNKEL (reference sequence). The CDR3 DNA is TGTGCCAGCAGGCAAGCGGGGATATACAATGAGCAGTTCTTC. This encodes CASRQAGIYNEQFF.

This clonotype was counted a few times. CDR3 region: CASSYGDRAGEKLFF. Here the CDR3 DNA reads TGTGCCAGCAGTTACGGGGACAGGGCGGGAGAAAAACTGTTTTTT. This chain links TRBV6-5 with TRBJ1-4; TRBD1 agrees at 9 bases. Trimming took 2 bases from V and 8 from J; bases not matched to a gene: 6. Germline V gene sequence: CDR1 MNHEY, CDR2 SVGAGI. The CDR3 has 15 amino acids.